These 30 T cell receptor beta chains were all obtained from the same sample, sequenced in a study of cytomegalovirus exposure and HLA in healthy donors. It was with 60 Vbeta and 13 Jbeta primers that the PCR ran. This table comes from immunoSEQ multiplex PCR, and its TCRdb copy is limited to in-frame clones, with some not included. The repertoire holds approximately 160,000 clones, 60% to 80% seen once, with approximately 5% in the top ten. Sequencing was done on a sample of PBMCs. The receptors come from a man between 18 and 29 years old in good health and CMV-seropositive.

This chain connects TRBV11-2 to TRBJ1-1, with a weak D call TRBD1 (6 bases). V lost 6 bases to trimming and J lost 8 bases, with 13 bases between them. The CDR3 covers 12 residues. From germline, CDR1 is SGHAT and CDR2 FQNNGV. Here the CDR3 reads CASSSQGVEAFF. In nucleotides, the CDR3 is TGTGCCAGCAGTTCACAGGGAGTGGAAGCTTTCTTT.

J is TRBJ1-4 and V is TRBV4-1; tentatively, D is TRBD1 (5 bases). The CDR3 sequence is 15 residues long. Germline V gene lookup returns CDR1 MGHRA and CDR2 YSYEKL. The ends were cut back, 0 bases at V and 4 bases at J, with 9 bases in the middle. DNA of the CDR3: TGCGCCAGCAGCCAAGAAGGGGTGGTTAATGAAAAACTGTTTTTT. Protein: CASSQEGVVNEKLFF.

This clone has more than one count but fewer than ten. The rearrangement uses TRBV7-9 and TRBJ1-1; D not resolved. V was pared by 0 bases and J by 8 bases, with 7 bases between. The CDR3 runs 12 residues. Germline lookup yields CDR1 SEHNR and CDR2 FQNEAQ (reference sequence). As DNA, the CDR3 is TGTGCCAGCAGCTTAGCGCCGAGAGAAGCTTTCTTT. Amino acid sequence: CASSLAPREAFF.

The chain combines TRBV30 with TRBJ1-2; tentative D call: TRBD1 (5 bases). With 5 bases removed from V and 4 bases from J, the gap between germline ends came to 17 bases. CDR3 length: 14 residues. Germline V gene lookup returns CDR1 GTSNPN and CDR2 SVGIG (reference sequence). Written as DNA, the CDR3 is TGTGCCTGGTACCGACCGGGGGACCTCTATGGCTACACCTTC. Its protein is CAWYRPGDLYGYTF.

This chain links TRBV5-5 with TRBJ1-1, with TRBD1 matching over 9 bases. The junction had 13 bases not matched to a gene; V was cut back by 3 bases and J by 7 bases. Germline loops: CDR1 SGHKS, CDR2 YYEKEE (reference sequence). The CDR3 has 16 amino acids. The CDR3 nucleotides read TGTGCCAGCAGCTCGCTGGTTTCTGGACAGGGGAATGAAGCTTTCTTT. Amino acid sequence: CASSSLVSGQGNEAFF.

The rearrangement links TRBV28 to TRBJ2-5; TRBD2 matches at 13 bases. Germline CDR1 MDHEN, CDR2 SYDVKM. The ends lost 8 bases at V and 1 base at J; junction bases unmatched: 10. The CDR3 covers 17 residues. CDR3: CASGMPGLAGPQETQYF. The CDR3 region has the DNA TGTGCCAGCGGAATGCCGGGACTAGCGGGACCCCAAGAGACCCAGTACTTC.

The chain employs TRBV11-2 and TRBJ2-5, with 7 bases fitting TRBD2. Germline CDR1 and CDR2: SGHAT and FQNNGV. Trimming cost V 6 bases and J 4 bases; bases outside gene matches: 11. The CDR3 sequence is 15 residues long. The CDR3 loop reads CASRWSGKEGETQYF. CDR3 in DNA: TGTGCCAGCAGATGGAGCGGGAAGGAAGGAGAGACCCAGTACTTC.

The chain joins TRBV30 to TRBJ1-2; D uncertain. The V gene lost 3 bases and the J gene lost 2 bases, with 10 bases spanning the gap. The germline gives CDR1 GTSNPN, CDR2 SVGIG (reference sequence). The CDR3 covers 13 residues. CDR3 bases: TGTGCCTGGAGACCTACAGAGAACTATGGCTACACCTTC. Amino acids: CAWRPTENYGYTF.

This chain uses TRBV30 with TRBJ2-5, with 8 bases identical to TRBD2. V trimming: 2 bases; J trimming: 3 bases; junction bases outside the gene matches: 2. From germline, CDR1 is GTSNPN and CDR2 SVGIG (reference sequence). The CDR3 runs to 13 residues. The CDR3 sequence is CAWSRGGKETQYF. CDR3 DNA sequence: TGTGCCTGGAGTCGCGGGGGGAAAGAGACCCAGTACTTC.

This sequence joins TRBV28 and TRBJ1-1; tentatively, D is TRBD1 (6 bases). Between the trimmed V and J ends, which lost 6 bases and 3 bases, there was a span of 14 bases. This CDR3 has 14 amino acids. Germline CDR1 reads MDHEN; CDR2 reads SYDVKM. The DNA of the CDR3 is TGTGCCAGCAGCCTACAGGGCAGTGACACTGAAGCTTTCTTT. This sequence encodes CASSLQGSDTEAFF.

This chain connects TRBV11-3 to TRBJ1-2; a weak D match, TRBD1 (5 bases). This CDR3 contains 14 residues. The V end was cut by 5 bases, the J end by 3 bases, with 13 bases between. From germline, CDR1 is SGHNT and CDR2 YENEEA. The CDR3 here is CASSERRDHYGYTF. The CDR3 nucleotides read TGTGCCAGCAGCGAACGCAGGGATCACTATGGCTACACCTTC.

This chain joins TRBV13 and TRBJ1-2; TRBD1 might be the D (6 bases). This CDR3 is 14 amino acids long. Germline lookup yields CDR1 PRHDT and CDR2 FYEKMQ (reference sequence). V lost 5 bases and J 7 bases, leaving 17 bases between the germline ends. The CDR3 sequence: CASSQYAGGLGYTF. CDR3 sequence (DNA): TGTGCCAGCAGCCAATATGCGGGGGGGCTTGGCTACACCTTC.

The chain couples TRBV7-2 to TRBJ2-2, with D maybe TRBD2 (6 bases). The CDR3 totals 14 residues. Per germline, CDR1 SGHTA and CDR2 FQGNSA. Deletions cut 3 bases from V and 7 bases from J, with 12 bases between. This CDR3 reads CASSLTSRVGELFF. Here the CDR3 DNA reads TGTGCCAGCAGCTTGACTAGTCGGGTCGGGGAGCTGTTTTTT. Combining the CDR3 with reference TRBV7-2 and TRBJ2-2 gives the whole variable domain GAGVSQSPSNKVTEKGKDVELRCDPISGHTALYWYRQSLGQGLEFLIYFQGNSAPDKSGLPSDRFSAERTGGSVSTLTIQRTQQEDSAVYLCASSLTSRVGELFFGEGSRLTVL.

This sequence joins TRBV7-6 and TRBJ2-6; 9 bases agree with TRBD2. V dropped 5 bases and J dropped 5; count of bases not matched to a gene: 16. The germline gives CDR1 SGHVS, CDR2 FNYEAQ. The CDR3 sequence is 19 residues long. The CDR3 nucleotides are TGTGCCAGCAGCCAGGGCGCCGGGACTAGCTACCCTCGGGCCAACGTCCTGACTTTC. It encodes CASSQGAGTSYPRANVLTF.

The chain couples TRBV7-2 to TRBJ1-2; 9 bases line up with TRBD1. This CDR3 is 14 amino acids long. V trimming: 5 bases; J trimming: 7 bases; junction bases outside the gene matches: 8. Germline CDR1 is SGHTA and CDR2 is FQGNSA. CDR3 residues: CASSAPRTGAGYTF. The CDR3 nucleotides are TGTGCCAGCAGCGCACCAAGGACAGGGGCTGGCTACACCTTC.

The chain recombines TRBV28 with TRBJ1-6, with TRBD1 matching 9 bases. CDR3 length: 16 amino acids. The germline CDR1 and CDR2 sequences are MDHEN and SYDVKM. Losses at the gene ends were 4 bases for V and 6 bases for J; bases not matched to a gene: 7. Written as DNA, the CDR3 is TGTGCCAGCAGTTCCCGGACAGGGGCTGGTAATTCACCCCTCCACTTT. The encoded protein is CASSSRTGAGNSPLHF.

The J gene is TRBJ2-1, the V gene TRBV7-2; possibly TRBD2 for D (6 bases). Germline loops: CDR1 SGHTA, CDR2 FQGNSA. V gave up 6 bases and J gave up 3 bases, with 15 bases separating them. This CDR3 spans 15 amino acids. CDR3 coding DNA: TGTGCCAGCAGTCGCGTGGGGAGGAGCTACAATGAGCAGTTCTTC. Its translation is CASSRVGRSYNEQFF.

This chain uses TRBV5-1 with TRBJ1-1; D call uncertain. Germline CDR1 and CDR2: SGHRS and YFSETQ. The CDR3 has 14 amino acids. Trimming removed 4 bases at V and 6 bases at J, with 16 bases between. The CDR3 reads CASSRREADAEAFF. For the CDR3, the DNA is TGCGCCAGCAGCCGCCGGGAAGCGGACGCTGAAGCTTTCTTT.

V usage is TRBV19 and J usage is TRBJ1-1; D might be TRBD1 (6 bases). The V gene lost 5 bases and the J gene lost 5 bases, with 12 bases spanning the gap. CDR3 length: 13 amino acids. In germline, CDR1 is LNHDA, CDR2 SQIVND (reference sequence). The CDR3 nucleotides read TGTGCCAGTAGTCCCAGGGGTGTTACTGAAGCTTTCTTT. Translation: CASSPRGVTEAFF.

The chain's CDR3 is CASSPHGQGRAGNTIYF. CDR3 sequence (DNA): TGTGCCAGTAGTCCCCACGGACAGGGCAGGGCTGGAAACACCATATATTTT. The V gene is TRBV19, the J gene TRBJ1-3; 8 bases are shared with TRBD1. The V segment lost 5 bases and the J segment 2 bases; nucleotides outside the gene matches: 11. Germline V gene lookup returns CDR1 LNHDA and CDR2 SQIVND (reference sequence). This CDR3 is 17 amino acids long.

This CDR3 reads CASSQAVQRQETQYF. The CDR3 DNA reads as TGTGCCAGCTCACAGGCGGTCCAGCGCCAAGAGACCCAGTACTTC. The J gene is TRBJ2-5, the V gene TRBV18; D call uncertain. The germline V gene encodes CDR1 KGHSH and CDR2 LQKENI. The CDR3 is 15 amino acids. Deletions cut 4 bases from V and 1 base from J, with 13 bases between.

This sequence joins TRBV6-1 and TRBJ1-1, with TRBD1 matching 8 bases. This CDR3 has 14 residues. The V segment lost 6 bases and the J segment 3 bases; nucleotides outside the gene matches: 6. Germline lookup yields CDR1 MNHNS and CDR2 SASEGT. For the CDR3, the DNA is TGTGCCAGCAGATACAGGGGGAGGGACACTGAAGCTTTCTTT. Encoded protein: CASRYRGRDTEAFF.

The rearrangement joins TRBV2 to TRBJ1-1, with D unclear. This CDR3 region has 13 residues. Trimming shortened V by 10 bases and J by 1 base, and 13 bases separated the two germline ends. Germline loops: CDR1 SNHLY, CDR2 FYNNEI. The CDR3 spells CATCLGENTEAFF. In DNA form, the CDR3 reads TGTGCCACCTGCCTTGGAGAGAACACTGAAGCTTTCTTT.

This rearrangement joins TRBV6-6 to TRBJ1-1; D is unresolved. Per germline, CDR1 MNHNY and CDR2 SVGAGI (reference sequence). Trimming cost V 2 bases and J 2 bases, with 9 bases left between them. The CDR3 has 14 residues. In DNA form, the CDR3 reads TGTGCCAGCAGTTACAATGGCCGAAACACTGAAGCTTTCTTT. Translation gives CASSYNGRNTEAFF.

Worth noting for this clone: The same CDR3 is also encoded by other DNA sequences in this sample. This chain joins TRBV30 and TRBJ1-5; TRBD1 matches at 7 bases. CDR1 GTSNPN and CDR2 SVGIG come from the germline V gene (reference sequence). The CDR3 contains 13 residues. V gave up 0 bases and J gave up 5 bases; unmatched junction bases: 1. CDR3: CAWSVGGDQPQHF. The CDR3 bases are TGTGCCTGGAGTGTAGGGGGCGATCAGCCCCAGCATTTT.

This clone was counted a few times. The chain joins TRBV7-9 to TRBJ2-1, with D possibly matching TRBD2 (6 bases). CDR1 and CDR2 from the germline V gene are SEHNR and FQNEAQ (reference sequence). This CDR3 has 14 residues. V gave up 1 base and J gave up 7 bases, with 11 bases separating them. In DNA, the CDR3 is TGTGCCAGCAGCTTAGTTGGCGGGGCTAATGAGCAGTTCTTC. This translates into CASSLVGGANEQFF.

The rearrangement links TRBV19 to TRBJ1-4, with D perhaps matching TRBD1 (6 bases). Germline CDR1 is LNHDA and CDR2 is SQIVND (reference sequence). The V end was cut by 8 bases, the J end by 6 bases, with 13 bases between. The CDR3 runs 13 residues. The DNA of the CDR3 is TGTGCCAGTGCAGGGGACCGAGATGAAAAACTGTTTTTT. Translated: CASAGDRDEKLFF.

V and J are TRBV7-8 and TRBJ1-1, with 8 positions matching TRBD1. The length of the CDR3 is 13 residues. CDR1 is SGHVS and CDR2 is FQNEAQ in the germline V gene. V gave up 5 bases and J gave up 5 bases; unmatched junction bases: 4. This CDR3 is CASSPRQGTEAFF. For the CDR3, the DNA is TGTGCCAGCAGCCCCAGACAGGGGACTGAAGCTTTCTTT.

The V call is TRBV5-1, the J call TRBJ2-5; D may be TRBD1 (6 bases). Germline CDR1 and CDR2: SGHRS and YFSETQ. The V end was cut by 0 bases, the J end by 4 bases, with 13 bases between. This CDR3 is built from 15 residues. The CDR3 protein is CASSLDGGRGETQYF. In DNA form, the CDR3 reads TGCGCCAGCAGCTTGGATGGGGGCCGAGGAGAGACCCAGTACTTC. The full variable domain, with the rest looked up from reference TRBV5-1 and TRBJ2-5, is KAGVTQTPRYLIKTRGQQVTLSCSPISGHRSVSWYQQTPGQGLQFLFEYFSETQRNKGNFPGRFSGRQFSNSRSEMNVSTLELGDSALYLCASSLDGGRGETQYFGPGTRLLVL.

This clone is a singleton in its sample. CDR3 region: CASSSSHLAGSADTQYF. Here the CDR3 DNA reads TGCGCCAGCAGCTCCTCCCACTTAGCCGGCTCGGCAGATACGCAGTATTTT. J is TRBJ2-3 and V is TRBV5-1, with D unresolved. Trimming left V 3 bases short and J 4 bases short, with 21 bases between. From germline, CDR1 is SGHRS and CDR2 YFSETQ. The length of the CDR3 is 17 residues.